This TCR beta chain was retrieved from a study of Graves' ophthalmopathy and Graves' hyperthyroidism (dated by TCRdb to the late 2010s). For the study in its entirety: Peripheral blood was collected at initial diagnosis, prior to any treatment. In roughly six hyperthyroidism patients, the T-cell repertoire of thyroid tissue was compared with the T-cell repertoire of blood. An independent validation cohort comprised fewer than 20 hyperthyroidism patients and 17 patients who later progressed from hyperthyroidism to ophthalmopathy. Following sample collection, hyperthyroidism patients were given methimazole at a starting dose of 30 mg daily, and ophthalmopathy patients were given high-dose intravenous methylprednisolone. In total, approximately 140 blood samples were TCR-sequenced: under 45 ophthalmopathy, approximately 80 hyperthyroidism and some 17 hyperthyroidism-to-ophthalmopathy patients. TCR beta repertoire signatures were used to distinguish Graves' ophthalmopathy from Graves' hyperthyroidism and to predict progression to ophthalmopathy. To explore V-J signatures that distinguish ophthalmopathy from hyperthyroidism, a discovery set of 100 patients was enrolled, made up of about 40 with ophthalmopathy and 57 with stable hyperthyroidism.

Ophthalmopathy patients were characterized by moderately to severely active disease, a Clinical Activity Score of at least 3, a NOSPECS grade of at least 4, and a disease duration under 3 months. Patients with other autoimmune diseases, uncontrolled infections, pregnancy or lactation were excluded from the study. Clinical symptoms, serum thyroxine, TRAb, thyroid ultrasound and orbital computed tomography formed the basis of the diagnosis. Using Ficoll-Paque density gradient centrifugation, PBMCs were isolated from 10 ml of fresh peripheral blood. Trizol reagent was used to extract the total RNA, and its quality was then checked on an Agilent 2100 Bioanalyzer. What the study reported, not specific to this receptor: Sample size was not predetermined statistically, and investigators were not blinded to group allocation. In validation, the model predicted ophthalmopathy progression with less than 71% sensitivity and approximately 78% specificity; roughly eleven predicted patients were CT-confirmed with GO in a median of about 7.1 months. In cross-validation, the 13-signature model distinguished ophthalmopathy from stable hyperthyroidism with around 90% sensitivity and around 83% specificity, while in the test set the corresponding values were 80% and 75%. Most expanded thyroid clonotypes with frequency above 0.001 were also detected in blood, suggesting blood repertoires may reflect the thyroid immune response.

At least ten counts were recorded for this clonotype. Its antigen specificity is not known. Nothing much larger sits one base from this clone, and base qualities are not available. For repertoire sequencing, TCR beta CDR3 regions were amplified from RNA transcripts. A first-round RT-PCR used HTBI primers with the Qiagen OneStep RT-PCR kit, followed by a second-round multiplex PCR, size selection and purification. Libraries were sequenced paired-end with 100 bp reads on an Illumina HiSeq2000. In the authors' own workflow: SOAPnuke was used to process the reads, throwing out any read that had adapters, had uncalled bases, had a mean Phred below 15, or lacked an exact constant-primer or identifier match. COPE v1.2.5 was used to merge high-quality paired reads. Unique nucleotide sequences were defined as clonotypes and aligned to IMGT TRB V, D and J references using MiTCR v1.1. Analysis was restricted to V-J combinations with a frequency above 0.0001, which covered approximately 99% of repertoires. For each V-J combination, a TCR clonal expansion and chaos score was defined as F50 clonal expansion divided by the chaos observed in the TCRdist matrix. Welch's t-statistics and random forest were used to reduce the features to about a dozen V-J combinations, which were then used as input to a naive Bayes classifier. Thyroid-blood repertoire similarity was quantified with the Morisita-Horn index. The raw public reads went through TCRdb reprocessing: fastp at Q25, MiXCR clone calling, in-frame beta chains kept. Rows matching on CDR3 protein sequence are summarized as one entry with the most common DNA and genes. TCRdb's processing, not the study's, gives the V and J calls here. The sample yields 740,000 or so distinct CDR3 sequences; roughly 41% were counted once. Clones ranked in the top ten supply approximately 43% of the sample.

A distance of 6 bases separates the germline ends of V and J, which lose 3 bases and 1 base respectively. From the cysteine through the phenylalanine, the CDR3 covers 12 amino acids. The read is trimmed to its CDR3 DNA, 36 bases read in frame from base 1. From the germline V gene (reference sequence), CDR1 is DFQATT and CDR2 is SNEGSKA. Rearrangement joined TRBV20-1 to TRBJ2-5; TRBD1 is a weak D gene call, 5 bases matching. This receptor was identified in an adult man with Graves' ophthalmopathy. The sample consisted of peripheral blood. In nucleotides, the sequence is TGCAGTGCTAGCAGGGTCCAAGAGACCCAGTACTTC. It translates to CSASRVQETQYF.